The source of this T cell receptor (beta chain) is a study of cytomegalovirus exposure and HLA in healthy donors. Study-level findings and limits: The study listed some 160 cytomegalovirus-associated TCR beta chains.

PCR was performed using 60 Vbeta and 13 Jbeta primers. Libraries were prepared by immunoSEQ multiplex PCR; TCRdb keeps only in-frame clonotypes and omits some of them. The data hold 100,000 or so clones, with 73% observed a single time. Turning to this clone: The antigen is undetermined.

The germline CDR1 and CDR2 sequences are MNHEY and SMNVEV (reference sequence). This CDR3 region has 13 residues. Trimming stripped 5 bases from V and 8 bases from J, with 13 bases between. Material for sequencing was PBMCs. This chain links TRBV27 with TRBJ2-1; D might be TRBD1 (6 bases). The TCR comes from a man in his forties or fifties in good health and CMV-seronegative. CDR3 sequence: CASSDDRLHEQFF. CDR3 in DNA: TGTGCCAGCAGTGACGACAGGCTCCATGAGCAGTTCTTC.